One sample yielded the 7 T cell receptor beta chains listed below, sequenced in a study of beta chain features in type 1 diabetes (dated by TCRdb to 2016 to 2019). The library was produced with the immunoSEQ multiplex PCR assay. All of the isolated RNA was reverse transcribed with the High Capacity cDNA Reverse Transcription Kit, so expressed TCRB transcripts were sequenced. In TCRdb, the immuneACCESS table is reduced to in-frame sequences with V and J assigned. These tables do not hold every clone; where another copy was compared, an unresolved V gene accounts for under half, and the others remain unexplained. The table for this sample lists around 500,000 clones; 30% of them were counted only once. Around 0.065% of the sample comes from the top ten. Material: naive CD4+ T cells from blood. Explained via the paper, the cell subset or site label denotes: true naive CD4+ T cells. These TCRs come from a man aged 18-30 years in good health.

The CDR3 region has the DNA TGTGCCAGCAGCAAAAGGGAGGGTTCTGAGCAGTTCTTC. This translates into CASSKREGSEQFF. This chain links TRBV9 with TRBJ2-1, with 7 bases lining up with TRBD2. V was pared by 4 bases and J by 9 bases, with 7 bases of the junction left unmatched. Germline values: CDR1 SGDLS, CDR2 YYNGEE. The CDR3 is 13 residues long.

This clone has only a few counts. Other DNA sequences in the same sample also yield this CDR3. This sequence joins TRBV29-1 and TRBJ1-2; no clear D. V lost 6 bases to trimming and J lost 0 bases, with 11 bases between them. Germline CDR1 and CDR2: SQVTM and ANQGSEA. The CDR3 length is 13 residues. Here the CDR3 reads CSVEGSANYGYTF. DNA for the CDR3: TGCAGCGTCGAGGGCAGCGCTAACTATGGCTACACCTTC.

The chain links TRBV29-1 to TRBJ1-2; 9 nucleotides match TRBD1. The CDR3 covers 13 residues. Germline CDR1 and CDR2: SQVTM and ANQGSEA. V trimming: 4 bases; J trimming: 5 bases; junction bases outside the gene matches: 5. The CDR3 DNA is TGCAGCGTTGGGAGGGACAGGGAGTATGGCTACACCTTC. Translating gives CSVGRDREYGYTF.

The chain recombines TRBV5-4 with TRBJ1-1; a possible D gene is TRBD1 (5 bases). The V gene's germline CDR1 is SGHNT and CDR2 YYREEE (reference sequence). The CDR3 runs 12 residues. V dropped 2 bases and J dropped 6 bases, with 8 bases sitting between them. The CDR3 nucleotides read TGTGCCAGCAGCTTCGGGGCGTCTGAAGCTTTCTTT. Protein product: CASSFGASEAFF.

The rearrangement uses TRBV29-1 and TRBJ2-7; D gene unclear. The CDR3 sequence is 11 residues long. With 3 bases removed from V and 5 bases from J, the gap between germline ends came to 8 bases. The germline CDR1 and CDR2 sequences are SQVTM and ANQGSEA. In DNA form, the CDR3 reads TGCAGCGTTGATAAGGATCACGAGCAGTACTTC. It encodes CSVDKDHEQYF.

V usage is TRBV5-4 and J usage is TRBJ2-1, with TRBD2 identical over 12 bases. The CDR3 loop spans 16 amino acids. The germline V gene encodes CDR1 SGHNT and CDR2 YYREEE (reference sequence). Losses at the gene ends were 0 bases for V and 4 bases for J; bases not matched to a gene: 2. The CDR3 nucleotides are TGTGCCAGCAGCTTGGCTGGACTAGCGGGGTACAATGAGCAGTTCTTC. This codes for CASSLAGLAGYNEQFF.

A single count supports this clone. The rearrangement joins TRBV5-1 to TRBJ2-2, with D uncertain. The CDR3 has 14 residues. The germline V gene encodes CDR1 SGHRS and CDR2 YFSETQ. Between the trimmed V and J ends, which lost 0 bases and 1 base, there was a span of 4 bases. The CDR3 nucleotides are TGCGCCAGCAGCTTGGGCTGGAACACCGGGGAGCTGTTTTTT. This sequence encodes CASSLGWNTGELFF.